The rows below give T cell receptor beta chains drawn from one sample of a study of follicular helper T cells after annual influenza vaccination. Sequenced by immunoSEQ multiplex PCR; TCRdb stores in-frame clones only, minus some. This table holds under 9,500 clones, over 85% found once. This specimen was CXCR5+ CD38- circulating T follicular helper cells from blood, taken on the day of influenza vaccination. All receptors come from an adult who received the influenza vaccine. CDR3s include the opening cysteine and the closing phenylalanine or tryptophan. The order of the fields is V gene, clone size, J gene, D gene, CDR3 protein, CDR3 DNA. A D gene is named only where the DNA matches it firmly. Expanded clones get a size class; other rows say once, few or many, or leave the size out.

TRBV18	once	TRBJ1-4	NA	CASSPPGETNEKLFF	TGTGCCAGCTCACCACCGGGGGAAACTAATGAAAAACTGTTTTTT
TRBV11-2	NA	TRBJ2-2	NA	CASSRGRGAGTGELFF	TGTGCCAGCAGCCGAGGCAGGGGGGCTGGCACCGGGGAGCTGTTTTTT
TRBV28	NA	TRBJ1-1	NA	CASSSDPGGTEAFF	TGTGCCAGCAGTTCCGATCCGGGGGGAACTGAAGCTTTCTTT
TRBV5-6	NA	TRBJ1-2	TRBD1	CASSLQGRQGVRGYTF	TGTGCCAGCAGCCTACAGGGAAGGCAGGGGGTGAGGGGCTACACCTTC
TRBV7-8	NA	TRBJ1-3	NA	CASSYGTRNTIYF	TGTGCCAGCAGCTACGGGACTCGAAACACCATATATTTT
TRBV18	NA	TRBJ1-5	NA	CASSSGSAQPQHF	TGTGCCAGCTCATCAGGGTCGGCTCAGCCCCAGCATTTT
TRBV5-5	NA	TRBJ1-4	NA	CASSLPVGEEKLFF	TGTGCCAGCAGCTTGCCCGTGGGGGAGGAAAAACTGTTTTTT
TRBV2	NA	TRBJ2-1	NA	CASTGNSNEQFF	TGTGCCAGCACGGGAAACAGCAATGAGCAGTTCTTC
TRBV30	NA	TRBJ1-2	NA	CAWSGQVMRGYTF	TGTGCCTGGAGTGGCCAGGTTATGAGGGGCTACACCTTC
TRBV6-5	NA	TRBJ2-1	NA	CASTGSDEQFF	TGTGCCAGCACCGGATCGGATGAGCAGTTCTTC
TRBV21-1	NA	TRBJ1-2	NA	CASSDSGTGMGYGYTF	TGTGCCAGCAGCGACTCTGGGACAGGCATGGGCTATGGCTACACCTTC
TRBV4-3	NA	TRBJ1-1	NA	CASSQEGGGGTEAFF	TGCGCCAGCAGCCAAGAAGGGGGAGGAGGGACTGAAGCTTTCTTT
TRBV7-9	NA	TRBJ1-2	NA	CASSLERATYGYTF	TGTGCCAGCAGCTTAGAACGGGCCACCTATGGCTACACCTTC
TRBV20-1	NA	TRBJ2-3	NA	CSAQHSDTQYF	TGCAGTGCTCAGCATTCAGATACGCAGTATTTT
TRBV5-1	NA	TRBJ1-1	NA	CASSLAGGSTEAFF	TGCGCCAGCAGCTTGGCGGGGGGGAGCACTGAAGCTTTCTTT
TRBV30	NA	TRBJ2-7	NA	CAWSPPQLASYEQYF	TGTGCCTGGAGCCCGCCTCAGCTCGCTAGCTACGAGCAGTACTTC
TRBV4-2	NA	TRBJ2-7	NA	CASSQSLIGGELIEQYF	TGTGCCAGCAGCCAGAGTCTGATCGGGGGCGAATTAATCGAGCAGTACTTC
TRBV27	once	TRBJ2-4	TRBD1	CASSLTGQGDIQYF	TGTGCCAGCAGTTTAACCGGACAGGGTGACATTCAGTACTTC
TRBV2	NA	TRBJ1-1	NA	CASSERLGRTEAFF	TGTGCCAGCAGTGAGCGCCTTGGACGGACTGAAGCTTTCTTT
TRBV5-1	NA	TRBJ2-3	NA	CASSSPPGLSRDTQYF	TGCGCCAGCAGCTCACCCCCCGGACTAAGTAGGGATACGCAGTATTTT
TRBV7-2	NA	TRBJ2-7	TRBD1	CASSLEVGDRGDEQYF	TGTGCCAGCAGCTTAGAGGTTGGGGACAGGGGTGACGAGCAGTACTTC
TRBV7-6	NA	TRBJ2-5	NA	CASSLGTVETQYF	TGTGCCAGCAGCCTGGGCACGGTGGAGACCCAGTACTTC
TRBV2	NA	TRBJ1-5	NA	CASSEDPNQPQHF	TGTGCCAGCAGTGAAGACCCTAATCAGCCCCAGCATTTT
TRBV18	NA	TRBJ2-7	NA	CASSPAVGEQYF	TGTGCCAGCTCACCGGCCGTCGGAGAGCAGTACTTC
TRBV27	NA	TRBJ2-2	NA	CASSLGISDTGELFF	TGTGCCAGCAGTTTGGGGATCAGCGACACCGGGGAGCTGTTTTTT
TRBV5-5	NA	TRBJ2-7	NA	CASSSRANDYEQYF	TGTGCCAGCAGCTCCCGGGCGAATGATTACGAGCAGTACTTC